This T cell receptor beta chain originates from a study of T cell responses to AZD1222 COVID-19 vaccine. Broader study findings: Dominant at 160-218 and 743-854, vaccine-associated CD4 TCRs also spanned spike. Clonal diversity was possibly underestimated; the donors were predominantly white British and more often female. Only six or seven AZD1222 recipients tested seropositive at baseline. Repertoires were obtained only post-peak T cell response.

CDR1 SGHRS and CDR2 YFSETQ come from the germline V gene. Trimming took 4 bases from V and 5 from J, leaving 18 bases between them. The CDR3 runs to 15 residues. The repertoire was sequenced with immunoSEQ multiplex PCR; TCRdb's copy has only in-frame clones and lacks some. The sample records 160,000 or so clones, approximately 91% being singletons. Comment on this clone: Its antigen remains unidentified.

The TCR was taken from an adult who had recovered from COVID-19. The chain recombines TRBV5-1 with TRBJ2-5, with D maybe TRBD1 (5 bases). The material sequenced was peripheral blood, taken after recovery from COVID-19. Here the CDR3 reads CASSRGGAGMETQYF. In DNA, the CDR3 is TGCGCCAGCAGCCGTGGTGGGGCAGGGATGGAGACCCAGTACTTC.